These T cell receptor beta chains were read from a single sample in a study of cytomegalovirus exposure and HLA in healthy donors. Profiled with immunoSEQ multiplex PCR; TCRdb holds only in-frame clones, not every one. The sample carries roughly 200,000 clones, around 70% recorded once. The specimen sequenced was PBMCs. All receptors come from a male donor in good health and CMV-seronegative. Each CDR3 is given with its conserved first and last residue. The order of the fields is CDR3 protein, CDR3 DNA, J gene, clone size, V gene, D gene. A D gene is named only where the DNA matches it firmly. Only part of the rows carry a size: once, few, many, or a class if the clone is expanded.

CDR3aa: CASTQWASGSYNEQFF; CDR3nt: TGTGCCAGCACCCAGTGGGCTAGCGGTTCCTACAATGAGCAGTTCTTC; j_gene: TRBJ2-1; abundance: NA; v_gene: TRBV7-2; d_gene: TRBD2
CDR3aa: CASSPPGQGFYEQYF; CDR3nt: TGTGCCAGCTCACCACCGGGACAGGGTTTCTACGAGCAGTACTTC; j_gene: TRBJ2-7; abundance: NA; v_gene: TRBV18; d_gene: TRBD1
CDR3aa: CAWSPGGVSQPQHF; CDR3nt: TGTGCCTGGAGCCCGGGGGGGGTCAGTCAGCCCCAGCATTTT; j_gene: TRBJ1-5; abundance: NA; v_gene: TRBV30; d_gene: NA
CDR3aa: CAWSRDRVSYEQYF; CDR3nt: TGTGCCTGGAGCCGGGACAGAGTCTCCTACGAGCAGTACTTC; j_gene: TRBJ2-7; abundance: NA; v_gene: TRBV30; d_gene: TRBD1
CDR3aa: CASGLSRNTEAFF; CDR3nt: TGTGCTAGTGGTTTGTCGAGGAACACTGAAGCTTTCTTT; j_gene: TRBJ1-1; abundance: NA; v_gene: TRBV12-5; d_gene: NA
CDR3aa: CSAKGVPEAFF; CDR3nt: TGCAGTGCTAAAGGGGTCCCTGAAGCTTTCTTT; j_gene: TRBJ1-1; abundance: few; v_gene: TRBV20-1; d_gene: NA
CDR3aa: CASSLWGGSNQPQHF; CDR3nt: TGTGCCAGCAGTTTATGGGGGGGTAGCAATCAGCCCCAGCATTTT; j_gene: TRBJ1-5; abundance: NA; v_gene: TRBV27; d_gene: NA
CDR3aa: CASSIVLGGGEQYF; CDR3nt: TGTGCCAGTAGTATAGTACTCGGGGGGGGCGAGCAGTACTTC; j_gene: TRBJ2-7; abundance: NA; v_gene: TRBV19; d_gene: TRBD2
CDR3aa: CASSLGLAGGEQYF; CDR3nt: TGTGCCAGCAGCCTGGGACTAGCGGGGGGCGAGCAGTACTTC; j_gene: TRBJ2-7; abundance: NA; v_gene: TRBV7-8; d_gene: TRBD2
CDR3aa: CAWTGGNLATEAFF; CDR3nt: TGTGCCTGGACAGGGGGGAACTTGGCCACTGAAGCTTTCTTT; j_gene: TRBJ1-1; abundance: NA; v_gene: TRBV30; d_gene: TRBD1
CDR3aa: CASSFDRAALLGYTF; CDR3nt: TGTGCCAGCAGCTTCGACAGGGCAGCCCTTTTAGGCTACACCTTC; j_gene: TRBJ1-2; abundance: once; v_gene: TRBV7-2; d_gene: TRBD1
CDR3aa: CASRPEGEGVDEQYF; CDR3nt: TGTGCCAGCAGACCCGAGGGGGAAGGAGTGGACGAGCAGTACTTC; j_gene: TRBJ2-7; abundance: NA; v_gene: TRBV28; d_gene: NA
CDR3aa: CASSSILAGVTYNEQFF; CDR3nt: TGTGCCAGCAGTTCGATACTAGCGGGAGTCACCTACAATGAGCAGTTCTTC; j_gene: TRBJ2-1; abundance: NA; v_gene: TRBV28; d_gene: TRBD2
CDR3aa: CASSNTGVIYRNQPQHF; CDR3nt: TGTGCCAGCAGCAATACAGGGGTCATATATCGGAATCAGCCCCAGCATTTT; j_gene: TRBJ1-5; abundance: NA; v_gene: TRBV11-3; d_gene: TRBD1
CDR3aa: CASSVPDRDHNSPLHF; CDR3nt: TGCGCCAGCAGTGTTCCTGACAGGGACCATAATTCACCCCTCCACTTT; j_gene: TRBJ1-6; abundance: NA; v_gene: TRBV10-2; d_gene: TRBD1
CDR3aa: CASSSHGARGVLDTEAFF; CDR3nt: TGCGCCAGCAGCTCGCATGGAGCCAGGGGTGTGTTGGACACTGAAGCTTTCTTT; j_gene: TRBJ1-1; abundance: NA; v_gene: TRBV5-1; d_gene: NA
CDR3aa: CASSSSYRSLTDEQFF; CDR3nt: TGTGCCAGCAGCTCGTCCTACAGGAGCCTTACGGATGAGCAGTTCTTC; j_gene: TRBJ2-1; abundance: NA; v_gene: TRBV5-8; d_gene: NA
CDR3aa: CASSSPWGTSYNEQFF; CDR3nt: TGTGCCAGCAGTTCCCCTTGGGGGACTAGCTACAATGAGCAGTTCTTC; j_gene: TRBJ2-1; abundance: once; v_gene: TRBV28; d_gene: TRBD2
CDR3aa: CASSYRLQGWNSPLHF; CDR3nt: TGTGCCAGCAGTTACCGGTTGCAGGGTTGGAATTCACCCCTCCACTTT; j_gene: TRBJ1-6; abundance: once; v_gene: TRBV6-5; d_gene: NA
CDR3aa: CASSQDMAGYSNQPQHF; CDR3nt: TGCGCCAGCAGCCAAGATATGGCAGGGTATAGCAATCAGCCCCAGCATTTT; j_gene: TRBJ1-5; abundance: NA; v_gene: TRBV4-1; d_gene: NA
CDR3aa: CASSSANSNQPQHF; CDR3nt: TGTGCCAGCAGCTCAGCGAATAGCAATCAGCCCCAGCATTTT; j_gene: TRBJ1-5; abundance: NA; v_gene: TRBV2; d_gene: NA
CDR3aa: CASSFTTPPQYF; CDR3nt: TGTGCCAGCAGCTTTACCACACCGCCGCAGTATTTT; j_gene: TRBJ2-3; abundance: NA; v_gene: TRBV7-2; d_gene: NA
CDR3aa: CASSPQDRGSAGELFF; CDR3nt: TGTGCCAGCAGCCCTCAAGACAGGGGATCGGCCGGGGAGCTGTTTTTT; j_gene: TRBJ2-2; abundance: NA; v_gene: TRBV27; d_gene: TRBD1
CDR3aa: CASSVEGGGYNEQFF; CDR3nt: TGTGCCAGCAGCGTAGAAGGGGGGGGGTACAATGAGCAGTTCTTC; j_gene: TRBJ2-1; abundance: few; v_gene: TRBV9; d_gene: NA
CDR3aa: CASTSQGARTRGYTF; CDR3nt: TGTGCCAGCACTTCACAGGGGGCGCGGACTCGCGGCTACACCTTC; j_gene: TRBJ1-2; abundance: NA; v_gene: TRBV28; d_gene: TRBD1
CDR3aa: CASSLARANTEAFF; CDR3nt: TGTGCCAGCTCCCTCGCGAGGGCGAACACTGAAGCTTTCTTT; j_gene: TRBJ1-1; abundance: NA; v_gene: TRBV27; d_gene: NA
CDR3aa: CAISELGLAGANSYNEQFF; CDR3nt: TGTGCCATCAGTGAGTTGGGACTAGCGGGCGCGAACTCCTACAATGAGCAGTTCTTC; j_gene: TRBJ2-1; abundance: NA; v_gene: TRBV10-3; d_gene: TRBD2
CDR3aa: CASSGFEDRGYEQYF; CDR3nt: TGTGCCAGCAGTGGGTTTGAGGACAGGGGCTACGAGCAGTACTTC; j_gene: TRBJ2-7; abundance: NA; v_gene: TRBV2; d_gene: TRBD1
CDR3aa: CASSFNRQGGNQPQHF; CDR3nt: TGTGCCAGTAGTTTTAACCGACAGGGCGGGAATCAGCCCCAGCATTTT; j_gene: TRBJ1-5; abundance: few; v_gene: TRBV19; d_gene: TRBD1
CDR3aa: CAWSPDRGSGTGELFF; CDR3nt: TGTGCCTGGAGCCCTGACAGGGGATCGGGCACCGGGGAGCTGTTTTTT; j_gene: TRBJ2-2; abundance: NA; v_gene: TRBV30; d_gene: TRBD1
CDR3aa: CASSQNLGNQPQHF; CDR3nt: TGTGCCAGCAGCCAAAACCTAGGCAATCAGCCCCAGCATTTT; j_gene: TRBJ1-5; abundance: NA; v_gene: TRBV6-5; d_gene: NA